A selection of T cell receptor beta chains follows, all from one sample in a study of response to subunit inactivated influenza vaccine. TCRdb analysed the RT-PCR reads with MiXCR anew, one entry per CDR3 protein. The data show about 540,000 distinct CDR3 sequences, under 25% seen once. Another study also made use of these data, one on T cells expressing NK-cell markers.

The sequences come from CD4+ T cells sorted from PBMCs, collected about 11 days after vaccination. These receptor sequences come from a man aged 50-60 years who received an inactivated influenza vaccine. CDR3s include the opening cysteine and the closing phenylalanine or tryptophan. A D gene is named only where the DNA matches it firmly. Clone size is stated in some rows and not others, as once, few, many or a class when expanded.

>TRBJ1-5|TRBV2|NA|TRBD1
CASSGGNRGSNQPQHF
TGTGCCAGCAGCGGGGGAAACAGGGGAAGCAATCAGCCCCAGCATTTT
>TRBJ2-1|TRBV5-6|NA|NA
CASSSPIDRGPFF
TGTGCCAGCAGCTCCCCCATAGATAGGGGTCCGTTCTTC
>TRBJ1-3|TRBV5-5|NA|NA
CASSLKQISGNTIYF
TGTGCCAGCAGCTTGAAACAGATCTCTGGAAACACCATATATTTT
>TRBJ2-7|TRBV30|few|NA
CAWTGGGYEQYF
TGTGCCTGGACAGGGGGGGGGTACGAGCAGTACTTC
>TRBJ2-1|TRBV20-1|few|NA
CSARGLSAVSYNEQFF
TGCAGTGCTAGAGGCCTATCGGCGGTCTCCTACAATGAGCAGTTCTTC
>TRBJ2-7|TRBV2|NA|TRBD2
CASRRAGGDEQYF
TGTGCCAGCAGAAGAGCGGGAGGCGACGAGCAGTACTTC
>TRBJ2-7|TRBV7-2|many|TRBD2
CASSPMGGLSYEQYF
TGTGCCAGCAGCCCCATGGGAGGGCTCTCCTACGAGCAGTACTTC
>TRBJ2-7|TRBV20-1|NA|NA
CSANSGSTYEQYF
TGCAGTGCTAACTCGGGCTCAACCTACGAGCAGTACTTC
>TRBJ2-1|TRBV20-1|NA|TRBD2
CSARDRASGTYNEQFF
TGCAGTGCTAGAGATCGGGCTAGCGGGACGTACAATGAGCAGTTCTTC
>TRBJ1-6|TRBV12-3/TRBV12-4|few|TRBD1
CASRGTVYNSPLHF
TGTGCCAGCAGGGGGACAGTCTATAATTCACCCCTCCACTTT
>TRBJ2-2|TRBV18|many|TRBD1
CASSRRTGDTGELFF
TGTGCCAGCTCGCGTCGGACAGGGGACACCGGGGAGCTGTTTTTT
>TRBJ2-1|TRBV19|NA|NA
CASSIHKGRDNEQFF
TGTGCCAGTAGTATTCACAAAGGGCGAGATAATGAGCAGTTCTTC
>TRBJ2-7|TRBV11-1|NA|NA
CASSSLRGAPGLQYEQYF
TGTGCCAGCAGCTCCCTCAGAGGGGCACCGGGATTGCAATACGAGCAGTACTTC
>TRBJ2-3|TRBV11-2|NA|TRBD2
CASSSGTSGGWGTDTQYF
TGTGCCAGCAGCTCCGGGACTAGCGGGGGTTGGGGCACAGATACGCAGTATTTT
>TRBJ2-1|TRBV6-2/TRBV6-3|NA|TRBD1
CASSSGQGRDLIYNEQFF
TGTGCCAGCAGTTCGGGACAGGGAAGGGACTTGATCTACAATGAGCAGTTCTTC
>TRBJ2-5|TRBV5-4|few|TRBD2
CASSSQGAGGETQYF
TGTGCCAGCAGCTCACAAGGGGCGGGGGGAGAGACCCAGTACTTC
>TRBJ1-6|TRBV28|many|NA
CASSSPSGGGRNSPLHF
TGTGCCAGCAGTTCCCCATCGGGAGGGGGACGGAATTCACCCCTCCACTTT
>TRBJ2-3|TRBV18|NA|NA
CASSPQASDTQYF
TGTGCCAGCTCACCACAGGCCTCAGATACGCAGTATTTT
>TRBJ2-1|TRBV6-1|few|TRBD1
CASRFGTGTNNEQFF
TGTGCCAGCCGATTCGGGACAGGGACTAACAATGAGCAGTTCTTC
>TRBJ2-2|TRBV2|NA|TRBD2
CASSDAGGPTGELFF
TGTGCCAGCAGTGACGCGGGGGGGCCCACCGGGGAGCTGTTTTTT
>TRBJ2-7|TRBV14|NA|TRBD1
CASSPNYSGTGFNEQYF
TGTGCCAGCAGCCCGAACTATTCCGGGACAGGGTTCAACGAGCAGTACTTC
>TRBJ1-2|TRBV4-2|many|NA
CASSQVFRDGHGYTF
TGTGCCAGCAGCCAAGTGTTTAGGGACGGGCATGGCTACACCTTC
>TRBJ2-1|TRBV7-9|NA|NA
CASGVSLTYNEQFF
TGTGCCAGCGGTGTGAGTCTAACCTACAATGAGCAGTTCTTC
>TRBJ2-1|TRBV27|NA|TRBD2
CASSSASGGLSSYNEQFF
TGTGCCAGCAGTTCAGCTAGCGGGGGTCTGAGCTCCTACAATGAGCAGTTCTTC
>TRBJ1-5|TRBV2|NA|NA
CASSEGGSRNQPQHF
TGTGCCAGCAGTGAGGGGGGGTCGCGCAATCAGCCCCAGCATTTT
>TRBJ1-2|TRBV20-1|few|NA
CSAPTPAGYGYTF
TGCAGTGCCCCGACCCCGGCAGGGTATGGCTACACCTTC
>TRBJ2-7|TRBV20-1|few|TRBD2
CSAAGTSGRENHEQYF
TGCAGTGCTGCCGGGACTAGCGGGAGGGAGAACCACGAGCAGTACTTC
>TRBJ2-1|TRBV3-1|few|TRBD2
CASSQDLSGRTSSYNEQFF
TGTGCCAGCAGCCAAGATCTTAGCGGGAGGACCTCCTCCTACAATGAGCAGTTCTTC
>TRBJ2-7|TRBV5-1|few|TRBD1
CASSRHGQGNYEQYF
TGCGCCAGCAGCCGGCATGGACAGGGTAACTACGAGCAGTACTTC
>TRBJ1-6|TRBV19|NA|NA
CASSLRKNNSPLHF
TGTGCCAGTAGTCTCCGGAAAAATAATTCACCCCTCCACTTT
>TRBJ2-7|TRBV5-6|few|TRBD2
CASSSALAGFYEQYF
TGTGCCAGCAGCTCAGCACTAGCGGGGTTCTACGAGCAGTACTTC
>TRBJ1-5|TRBV7-2|NA|NA
CASSSTGNSNQPQHF
TGTGCCAGCAGCTCAACAGGGAATAGCAATCAGCCCCAGCATTTT
>TRBJ2-7|TRBV9|few|TRBD1
CASNREGQGMEQYF
TGTGCCAGCAACCGTGAGGGACAGGGGATGGAGCAGTACTTC
>TRBJ2-1|TRBV24-1|few|NA
CATSDWGALGYEQFF
TGTGCCACCAGTGATTGGGGAGCGCTCGGTTATGAGCAGTTCTTC
>TRBJ1-5|TRBV7-2|NA|NA
CASSLALGNQPQHF
TGTGCCAGCAGCTTAGCGCTTGGCAATCAGCCCCAGCATTTT
>TRBJ2-7|TRBV5-1|many|TRBD2
CASSYRTSGAHPYYEQYF
TGCGCCAGCAGCTACCGGACTAGCGGGGCCCACCCCTACTACGAGCAGTACTTC
>TRBJ2-5|TRBV6-2/TRBV6-3|NA|NA
CASSPLVRRETQYF
TGTGCCAGCAGCCCTCTCGTCAGGCGAGAGACCCAGTACTTC
>TRBJ1-5|TRBV6-1|many|NA
CASSPDQGGQPQHF
TGTGCCAGCAGCCCCGATCAGGGTGGTCAGCCCCAGCATTTT
>TRBJ2-1|TRBV6-2/TRBV6-3|NA|NA
CASSYSLEQFF
TGTGCCAGCAGTTACTCACTTGAGCAGTTCTTC
>TRBJ1-2|TRBV7-2|few|NA
CASSLKGGAAGYTF
TGTGCCAGCAGCTTAAAGGGGGGGGCGGCTGGCTACACCTTC
>TRBJ2-2|TRBV3-1|NA|NA
CASSQGYPPGELFF
TGTGCCAGCAGCCAAGGCTACCCCCCCGGGGAGCTGTTTTTT
>TRBJ1-5|TRBV30|NA|NA
CAWSPQGSQPQHF
TGTGCCTGGAGTCCCCAGGGGAGTCAGCCCCAGCATTTT
>TRBJ1-5|TRBV12-3/TRBV12-4|NA|NA
CASSFDQPQHF
TGTGCCAGCAGTTTCGACCAGCCCCAGCATTTT
>TRBJ2-7|TRBV5-6|few|TRBD2
CASSFFRLAGDSYEQYF
TGTGCCAGCAGCTTCTTTAGACTAGCGGGGGACTCCTACGAGCAGTACTTC
>TRBJ2-7|TRBV28|NA|NA
CASREGTYEQYF
TGTGCCAGCAGGGAGGGTACCTACGAGCAGTACTTC
>TRBJ1-2|TRBV28|NA|NA
CASTDPPQPRSF
TGTGCCAGCACCGATCCGCCACAGCCTCGTTCCTTC
>TRBJ1-5|TRBV6-5|NA|NA
CASSTHRGQPQHF
TGTGCCAGCAGTACTCACAGAGGCCAGCCCCAGCATTTT
>TRBJ2-7|TRBV4-2|many|NA
CASSQVTGGPYEQYF
TGTGCCAGCAGCCAAGTAACCGGGGGCCCCTACGAGCAGTACTTC
>TRBJ2-7|TRBV28|NA|NA
CASSSQGFWTYEQYF
TGTGCCAGCAGCTCCCAGGGTTTTTGGACCTACGAGCAGTACTTC
>TRBJ2-5|TRBV19|NA|NA
CASSMGQQETQYF
TGTGCCAGTAGTATGGGCCAGCAAGAGACCCAGTACTTC
>TRBJ2-7|TRBV20-1|many|TRBD2
CSVGSGRYEQYF
TGCAGTGTCGGTAGCGGGAGGTACGAGCAGTACTTC
>TRBJ2-1|TRBV20-1|NA|NA
CSASWEYNEQFF
TGCAGTGCTAGTTGGGAGTACAATGAGCAGTTCTTC
>TRBJ2-5|TRBV12-2|few|NA
CASLQTGTKQETQYF
TGTGCAAGTCTCCAGACTGGGACTAAGCAAGAGACCCAGTACTTC
>TRBJ2-3|TRBV30|NA|NA
CAWSGSYGTDTQYF
TGTGCCTGGAGCGGCAGTTACGGCACAGATACGCAGTATTTT
>TRBJ2-5|TRBV28|NA|TRBD2
CASSDRFGTSGQTQYF
TGTGCCAGCAGTGATCGATTCGGGACTAGCGGTCAGACCCAGTACTTC
>TRBJ2-1|TRBV7-2|few|NA
CASSLAFGRGYNEQFF
TGTGCCAGCAGCTTAGCGTTTGGTCGGGGTTACAATGAGCAGTTCTTC
>TRBJ2-3|TRBV29-1|NA|NA
CSVNWGHTDTQYF
TGCAGCGTTAACTGGGGGCACACAGATACGCAGTATTTT
>TRBJ2-3|TRBV5-1|many|NA
CASSGRDTQYF
TGCGCCAGCTCGGGGAGAGATACGCAGTATTTT